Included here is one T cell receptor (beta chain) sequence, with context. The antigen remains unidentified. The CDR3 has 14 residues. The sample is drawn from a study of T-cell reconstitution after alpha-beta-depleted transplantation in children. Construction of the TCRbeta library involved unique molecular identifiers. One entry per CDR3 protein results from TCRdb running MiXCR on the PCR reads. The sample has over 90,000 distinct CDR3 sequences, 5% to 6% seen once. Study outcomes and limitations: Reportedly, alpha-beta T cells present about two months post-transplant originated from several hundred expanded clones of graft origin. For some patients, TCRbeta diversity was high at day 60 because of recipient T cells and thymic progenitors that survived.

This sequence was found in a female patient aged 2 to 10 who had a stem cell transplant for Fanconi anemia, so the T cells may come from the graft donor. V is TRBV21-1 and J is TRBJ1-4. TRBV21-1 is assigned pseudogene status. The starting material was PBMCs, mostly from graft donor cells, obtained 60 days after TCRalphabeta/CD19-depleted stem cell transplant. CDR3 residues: CASSDRRYNEKLFF. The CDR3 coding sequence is TGTGCCAGCAGCGACCGCCGCTATAATGAAAAACTGTTTTTT.